Reported below is one T cell receptor (beta chain). These data belong to a study of blood T cell repertoires in COVID-19. Study overall: Nucleic acid was either cDNA or gDNA, and it came from T cells, B-cell-depleted T cells, or PBMCs.

Here immunoSEQ multiplex PCR was the method, and the copy in TCRdb shows in-frame clones only, minus some. Of about 52,000 clones in the sample, around 84% were seen once. The sequenced sample consisted of peripheral blood. The TCR sequence derives from a man aged 70 or older with acute or convalescent COVID-19.

In nucleotides, the CDR3 is TGTGCCAGCAGCACGGGACAGGGATATGGCTACACCTTC. The encoded protein is CASSTGQGYGYTF. The genes are TRBV7-2 and TRBJ1-2, with 9 bases aligning to TRBD1. The CDR3 is made up of 13 amino acids. The germline V gene encodes CDR1 SGHTA and CDR2 FQGNSA. J lost 5 bases, V lost 5 bases, and 3 bases had no gene match.